A selection of T cell receptor beta chains follows, all from one sample in a study of T-cell memory formation after mild COVID-19. TCRdb redid the calling of the 5' RACE reads with MiXCR, one entry per CDR3 protein. This sample has 450,000 to 650,000 distinct CDR3 sequences, with roughly 18% found just once. Sequenced input: PBMCs or a T cell subset sorted from them (not recorded which). Receptors were obtained from an adult woman who had mild COVID-19 (a few samples of this study predate the infection). Cell type and time point are not known. The CDR3 runs from the conserved cysteine through the conserved F or W. D genes are given only for firm matches. Rows may omit the clone size; those that give it use once, few, many or a size class.

>TRBJ2-1|few|TRBV20-1|TRBD2
TGCAGTGCTAGAGACCTGAGCGGGGGATACAATGAGCAGTTCTTC
CSARDLSGGYNEQFF
>TRBJ1-2|few|TRBV7-2|-
TGTGCCAGCACGGTCCGGCGGGAAATCTATGGCTACACCTTC
CASTVRREIYGYTF
>TRBJ1-1|-|TRBV4-2|-
TGTGCCAGCAGCCAAGATCTAGGGGACACTGAAGCTTTCTTT
CASSQDLGDTEAFF
>TRBJ2-1|few|TRBV7-6|-
TGTGCCAGCAGCTTAGCCCCCAGCCCGGAAGAGCAGTTCTTC
CASSLAPSPEEQFF
>TRBJ2-7|few|TRBV18|-
TGTGCCAGCTCACTCAGGGCAGGAGCCTACGAGCAGTACTTC
CASSLRAGAYEQYF
>TRBJ2-1|few|TRBV27|TRBD2
TGTGCCAGCAGTTTCAGGACTAGCGGGAACTATGAGCAGTTCTTC
CASSFRTSGNYEQFF
>TRBJ2-7|-|TRBV7-7|-
TGTGCCAGCAGCTTAGGCCCGGGAAGGCCCTACGAGCAGTACTTC
CASSLGPGRPYEQYF
>TRBJ2-2|-|TRBV7-2|-
TGTGCCAGCAGCTTGCAGGGTTTCCTGAACACCGGGGAGCTGTTTTTT
CASSLQGFLNTGELFF
>TRBJ1-1|few|TRBV24-1|TRBD1
TGTGCCACCAGTGAGGAACACAGGGGGGCTGAAGCTTTCTTT
CATSEEHRGAEAFF
>TRBJ2-3|-|TRBV5-4|TRBD2
TGTGCCAGCAGCTTGGGTGGCGGGGGGGGCACAGATACGCAGTATTTT
CASSLGGGGGTDTQYF
>TRBJ1-4|few|TRBV7-2|-
TGTGCCAGCAGCTCTACAGGGCCACGAGGTGAAAAACTGTTTTTT
CASSSTGPRGEKLFF
>TRBJ1-2|-|TRBV14|-
TGTGCCAGCAGCCAAGGACGTTACTATGGCTACACCTTC
CASSQGRYYGYTF
>TRBJ2-2|-|TRBV7-9|TRBD2
TGTGCCAGCAGCCAACTAGCGGGCGCGAACACCGGGGAGCTGTTTTTT
CASSQLAGANTGELFF
>TRBJ1-3|few|TRBV12-3/TRBV12-4|-
TGTGCCAGCAGTCGACAGAGTACCAGGAACACCATATATTTT
CASSRQSTRNTIYF
>TRBJ2-1|few|TRBV20-1|TRBD2
TGCAGTGCTAGAGGTCTAGCGGGGCTCTACAATGAGCAGTTCTTC
CSARGLAGLYNEQFF
>TRBJ2-3|-|TRBV5-1|TRBD2
TGCGCCAGCAGCTCCGGGACTAGCGGGTCTAGCACAGATACGCAGTATTTT
CASSSGTSGSSTDTQYF
>TRBJ2-3|-|TRBV6-1|TRBD2
TGTGCCAGCAGTGAACTAGCGGGAGGTTATACGCAGTATTTT
CASSELAGGYTQYF
>TRBJ2-7|few|TRBV29-1|TRBD2
TGCAGCGTTGAAGATAGGGCGGGAGAGACCTACGAGCAGTACTTC
CSVEDRAGETYEQYF
>TRBJ1-6|few|TRBV5-4|-
TGTGCCAGCAGCTTAGACGGGACATCCCTCTCACCCCTCCACTTT
CASSLDGTSLSPLHF
>TRBJ2-5|few|TRBV14|TRBD1
TGTGCCAGCAGCCTTCTGGGACAGGTCGGGGAGACCCAGTACTTC
CASSLLGQVGETQYF
>TRBJ2-7|-|TRBV20-1|TRBD2
TGCAGTGCAAGACCCCTGGCTAGCGGGGTTTCCTACGAGCAGTACTTC
CSARPLASGVSYEQYF
>TRBJ2-7|-|TRBV30|TRBD1
TGTGCCTGGAGGGCGGGACAGGGTGCTCACGAGCAGTACTTC
CAWRAGQGAHEQYF
>TRBJ2-6|-|TRBV5-1|-
TGCGCCAGCAGCTTGGATGCCGGGGTGGGGGCCAACGTCCTGACTTTC
CASSLDAGVGANVLTF
>TRBJ2-5|many|TRBV18|TRBD1
TGTGCCAGCTCACCAGTTACAGGGGCGCAACAAGAGACCCAGTACTTC
CASSPVTGAQQETQYF
>TRBJ2-3|-|TRBV24-1|TRBD2
TGTGCCACCAGTGACTCCGGACTAGCGGGAGGGCCTTGGACAGATACGCAGTATTTT
CATSDSGLAGGPWTDTQYF
>TRBJ1-1|few|TRBV29-1|-
TGCAGCGTCCGGGCCGCCCTGGCGGACACTGAAGCTTTCTTT
CSVRAALADTEAFF
>TRBJ2-2|few|TRBV7-9|TRBD1
TGTGCCAGCAGCCGACGGGACAGGGCCACCGGGGAGCTGTTTTTT
CASSRRDRATGELFF
>TRBJ2-3|many|TRBV5-1|-
TGCGCCAGCAGACTAAATCTTGATACGCAGTATTTT
CASRLNLDTQYF
>TRBJ1-2|-|TRBV12-3/TRBV12-4|TRBD1
TGTGCCAGCAGTTCTGAGCCAGGGGGCAGCTATGGCTACACCTTC
CASSSEPGGSYGYTF
>TRBJ2-1|-|TRBV19|TRBD2
TGTGCCAGTAGTATCTCCCTAGCGGGACCTTACAATGAGCAGTTCTTC
CASSISLAGPYNEQFF
>TRBJ2-3|few|TRBV10-2|TRBD2
TGCGCCAGCAGGGAGCCCCTTTTAGCGGGAGGGGGCACAGATACGCAGTATTTT
CASREPLLAGGGTDTQYF
>TRBJ2-7|few|TRBV4-2|-
TGTGCCAGCAGCCAAGTAGGGGGGGGGATCTCCTACGAGCAGTACTTC
CASSQVGGGISYEQYF
>TRBJ2-7|-|TRBV21-1|-
TGTGCCAGCAGCAAGGGGGGAGCGGAGCCCTCCCTCTACGAGCAGTACTTC
CASSKGGAEPSLYEQYF
>TRBJ1-6|few|TRBV19|TRBD1
TGTGCCAGTAGTACCCGAGGATCCGGGACAGGGTTATCGGCAAGGTCACCCCTCCACTTT
CASSTRGSGTGLSARSPLHF
>TRBJ2-2|-|TRBV4-2|TRBD2
TGTGCCAGCAGCCCGGGACTACCAATAAATACCGGGGAGCTGTTTTTT
CASSPGLPINTGELFF
>TRBJ2-3|-|TRBV11-2|-
TGTGCCAGCAGCCCCCCAACGAGCGGTTGGGCCGGAGATACGCAGTATTTT
CASSPPTSGWAGDTQYF
>TRBJ2-3|-|TRBV5-4|TRBD2
TGTGCCAGCAGCTTCTGGGGGACTAGCGGTTTTAGCACAGATACGCAGTATTTT
CASSFWGTSGFSTDTQYF
>TRBJ2-3|-|TRBV4-1|-
TGCGCCAGCAGCCAAGAAGTTTCTGGGGATACGCAGTATTTT
CASSQEVSGDTQYF
>TRBJ2-4|few|TRBV6-2/TRBV6-3|-
TGTGCCAGCAGTTACGGTCGGACCAAAAACATTCAGTACTTC
CASSYGRTKNIQYF
>TRBJ2-1|-|TRBV12-3/TRBV12-4|-
TGTGCCAGCAGTAGTGGGGACGGCCCGACGGGTGAGCAGTTCTTC
CASSSGDGPTGEQFF
>TRBJ2-7|few|TRBV7-6|-
TGTGCCAGCAGTACCCCAGGGAGCTCCTACGAGCAGTACTTC
CASSTPGSSYEQYF
>TRBJ2-2|few|TRBV25-1|TRBD2
TGTGCCAGCAGTGGAGAGAGAGGGAGGGCCGGCACCGGGGAGCTGTTTTTT
CASSGERGRAGTGELFF
>TRBJ1-3|-|TRBV6-2/TRBV6-3|-
TGTGCCAGCAGTTACTCTGTTGGTGAAAATCCTGGAAACACCATATATTTT
CASSYSVGENPGNTIYF
>TRBJ2-1|-|TRBV7-2|TRBD2
TGTGCCAGCAGCTTAGCATATGCGGGGGGCAATGAGCAGTTCTTC
CASSLAYAGGNEQFF
>TRBJ2-7|-|TRBV6-2/TRBV6-3|TRBD2
TGTGCCAGCAGTACCCTACGACTAGCGATTCTAGACGAGCAGTACTTC
CASSTLRLAILDEQYF
>TRBJ2-3|-|TRBV7-9|-
TGTGCCAGCAGCGAACGACCGACGCCCCTAGATACGCAGTATTTT
CASSERPTPLDTQYF
>TRBJ2-1|-|TRBV25-1|-
TGTGCCAGCAGTGAGTCCCGGATAGGGGGGCTCGGGGATGAGCAGTTCTTC
CASSESRIGGLGDEQFF
>TRBJ1-2|-|TRBV13|TRBD1
TGTGCCAGCAGCTTAACTACCGGGACAGGTGACTACACCTTC
CASSLTTGTGDYTF
>TRBJ2-7|-|TRBV7-9|-
TGTGCCAGCAGCTTAGCAGGGTTCCCCCACGAGCAGTACTTC
CASSLAGFPHEQYF
>TRBJ1-2|many|TRBV18|-
TGTGCCAGCTCACCCGACTTAAGTTCTAACTATGGCTACACCTTC
CASSPDLSSNYGYTF
>TRBJ2-5|few|TRBV12-3/TRBV12-4|TRBD2
TGTGCCAGCAGTTCCGGACTAGCGGGGGGACGTGGGTACCAAGAGACCCAGTACTTC
CASSSGLAGGRGYQETQYF
>TRBJ1-1|few|TRBV9|-
TGTGCCAGCAGCGTAGGGGGTGGGGGTCGCACTGAAGCTTTCTTT
CASSVGGGGRTEAFF
>TRBJ1-2|-|TRBV20-1|-
TGCAGTGCCTCCCCGCAAGGAGAGGGCCCCTACTTTAGTGGCTACACCTTC
CSASPQGEGPYFSGYTF
>TRBJ2-1|few|TRBV11-2|TRBD2
TGTGCCAGCAGCCGACTAGCGGGAAACAATGAGCAGTTCTTC
CASSRLAGNNEQFF
>TRBJ1-2|-|TRBV27|-
TGTGCCAGCAGCCCCTCGGTAGGACACCTCTATGGCTACACCTTC
CASSPSVGHLYGYTF
>TRBJ2-1|few|TRBV20-1|-
TGCAGTGCTAGAGGAGTCGGGGGAGTGTCATACAATGAGCAGTTCTTC
CSARGVGGVSYNEQFF
>TRBJ1-2|-|TRBV20-1|TRBD1
TGCAGTGCTAGCGCGGACAGGTCTGGCTACACCTTC
CSASADRSGYTF
>TRBJ1-1|-|TRBV5-1|-
TGCGCCAGCAGCTTCTACCACGGCAGCACTGAAGCTTTCTTT
CASSFYHGSTEAFF
>TRBJ1-2|-|TRBV5-1|-
TGCGCCAGCAGCTTGGCTCCAGATCTCTATGGCTACACCTTC
CASSLAPDLYGYTF